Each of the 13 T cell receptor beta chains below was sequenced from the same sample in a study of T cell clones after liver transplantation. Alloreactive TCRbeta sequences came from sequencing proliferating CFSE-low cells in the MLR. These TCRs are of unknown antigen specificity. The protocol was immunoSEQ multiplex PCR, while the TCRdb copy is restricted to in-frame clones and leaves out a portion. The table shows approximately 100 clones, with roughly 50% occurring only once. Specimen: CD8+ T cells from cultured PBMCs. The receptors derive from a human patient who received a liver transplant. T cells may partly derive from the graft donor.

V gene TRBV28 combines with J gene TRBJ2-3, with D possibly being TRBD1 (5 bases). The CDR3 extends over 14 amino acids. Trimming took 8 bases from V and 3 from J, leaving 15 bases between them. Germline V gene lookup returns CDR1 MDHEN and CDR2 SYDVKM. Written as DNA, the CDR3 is TGTGCCAGCGAGCTGGGGCTCCGAACAGATACGCAGTATTTT. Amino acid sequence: CASELGLRTDTQYF.

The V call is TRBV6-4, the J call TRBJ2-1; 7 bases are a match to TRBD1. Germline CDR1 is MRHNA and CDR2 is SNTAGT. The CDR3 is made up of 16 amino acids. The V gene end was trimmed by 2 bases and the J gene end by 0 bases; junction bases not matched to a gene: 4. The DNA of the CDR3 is TGTGCCAGCAGTGACGTTAAGGGGGCCTCCTACAATGAGCAGTTCTTC. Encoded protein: CASSDVKGASYNEQFF.

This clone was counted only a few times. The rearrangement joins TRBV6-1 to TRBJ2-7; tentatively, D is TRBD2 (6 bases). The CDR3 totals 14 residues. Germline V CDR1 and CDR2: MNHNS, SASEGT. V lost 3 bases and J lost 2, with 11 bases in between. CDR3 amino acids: CASSDSWGAYEQYF. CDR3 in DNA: TGTGCCAGCAGTGACTCATGGGGGGCCTACGAGCAGTACTTC.

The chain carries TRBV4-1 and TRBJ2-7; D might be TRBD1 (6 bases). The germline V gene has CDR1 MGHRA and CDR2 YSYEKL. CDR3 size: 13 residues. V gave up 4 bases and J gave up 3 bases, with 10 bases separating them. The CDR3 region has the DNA TGCGCCAGCAGCCCGACCAGGGGCTACGAGCAGTACTTC. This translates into CASSPTRGYEQYF.

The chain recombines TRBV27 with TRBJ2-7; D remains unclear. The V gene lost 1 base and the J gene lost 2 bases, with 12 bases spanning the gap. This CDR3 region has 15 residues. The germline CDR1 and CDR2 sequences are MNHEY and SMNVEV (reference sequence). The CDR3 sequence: CASSLWAKGPYEQYF. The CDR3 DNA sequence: TGTGCCAGCAGTTTATGGGCGAAGGGCCCCTACGAGCAGTACTTC.

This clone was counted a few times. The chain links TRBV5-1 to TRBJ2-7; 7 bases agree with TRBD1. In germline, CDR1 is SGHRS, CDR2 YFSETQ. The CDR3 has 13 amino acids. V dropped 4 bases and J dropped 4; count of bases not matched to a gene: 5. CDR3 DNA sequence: TGCGCCAGCAGCATCTACAGGGGTTACGAGCAGTACTTC. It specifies CASSIYRGYEQYF.

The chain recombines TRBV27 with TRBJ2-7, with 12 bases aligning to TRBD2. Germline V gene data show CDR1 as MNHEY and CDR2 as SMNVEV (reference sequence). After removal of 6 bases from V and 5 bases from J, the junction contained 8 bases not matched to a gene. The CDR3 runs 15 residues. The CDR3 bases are TGTGCCAGCAGCGAGGGGACTAGCGGGTACAACGAGCAGTACTTC. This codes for CASSEGTSGYNEQYF.

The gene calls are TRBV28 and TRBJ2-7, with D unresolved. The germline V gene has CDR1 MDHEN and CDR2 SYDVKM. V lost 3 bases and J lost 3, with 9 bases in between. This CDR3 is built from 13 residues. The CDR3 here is CASSLSRFYEQYF. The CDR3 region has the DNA TGTGCCAGCAGTTTGAGCAGATTCTACGAGCAGTACTTC.

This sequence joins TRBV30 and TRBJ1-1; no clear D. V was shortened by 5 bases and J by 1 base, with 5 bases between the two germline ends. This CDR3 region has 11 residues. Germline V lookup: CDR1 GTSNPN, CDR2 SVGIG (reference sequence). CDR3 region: CAWGTNTEAFF. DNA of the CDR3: TGTGCCTGGGGCACGAACACTGAAGCTTTCTTT.

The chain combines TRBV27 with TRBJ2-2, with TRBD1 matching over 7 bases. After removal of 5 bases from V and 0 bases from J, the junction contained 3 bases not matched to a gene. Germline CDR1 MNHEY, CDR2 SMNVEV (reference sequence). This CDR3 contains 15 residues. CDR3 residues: CASSIGTANTGELFF. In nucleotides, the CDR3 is TGTGCCAGCAGTATCGGGACAGCGAACACCGGGGAGCTGTTTTTT.

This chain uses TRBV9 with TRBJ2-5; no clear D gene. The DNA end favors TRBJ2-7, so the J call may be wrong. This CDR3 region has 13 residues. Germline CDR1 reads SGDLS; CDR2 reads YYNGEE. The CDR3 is CASSVSQAYEQYF. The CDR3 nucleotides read TGTGCCAGCAGCGTTAGTCAAGCCTACGAGCAGTACTTC.

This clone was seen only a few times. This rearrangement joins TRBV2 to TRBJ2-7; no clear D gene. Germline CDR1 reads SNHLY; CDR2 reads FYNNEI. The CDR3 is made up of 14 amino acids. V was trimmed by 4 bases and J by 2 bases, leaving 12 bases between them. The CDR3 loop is CASSGSSLTYEQYF. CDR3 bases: TGTGCCAGCAGTGGTAGCAGCTTGACCTACGAGCAGTACTTC.

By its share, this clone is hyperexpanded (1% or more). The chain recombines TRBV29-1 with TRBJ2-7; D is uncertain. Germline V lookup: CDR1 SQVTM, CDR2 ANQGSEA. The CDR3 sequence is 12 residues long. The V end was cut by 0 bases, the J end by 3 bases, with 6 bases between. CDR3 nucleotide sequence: TGCAGCGTTGAAGATAGATTCTACGAGCAGTACTTC. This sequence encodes CSVEDRFYEQYF.